This T cell receptor beta chain emerged from a study of T cell responses to AZD1222 COVID-19 vaccine. This clone was recorded only once. Sequenced by immunoSEQ multiplex PCR; TCRdb stores in-frame clones only, minus some. Of about 120,000 clones listed, approximately 93% were seen once; the top ten hold 2.5% to 3.5%. CDR1 is MNHEY and CDR2 is SVGAGI in the germline V gene. Trimming took off 2 bases at V and 0 bases at J, with 5 bases between the two ends. This CDR3 is 15 amino acids long. The sequencing here drew on peripheral blood, taken on day 0 of AZD1222 vaccination. This receptor was taken from an adult in good health. The J gene is TRBJ2-6, the V gene TRBV6-5; no clear D. In nucleotides, the CDR3 is TGTGCCAGCAGTTACGTGGCCTCTGGGGCCAACGTCCTGACTTTC. Amino acids: CASSYVASGANVLTF.